The rows below give T cell receptor beta chains drawn from one sample of a study of cytomegalovirus exposure and HLA in healthy donors. Measured with immunoSEQ multiplex PCR; TCRdb has only the in-frame clones, and not every one. The table includes 200,000 to 300,000 clones, 90% detected once. Sequenced input: PBMCs. These receptors all come from a woman aged 25 to 45 in good health and CMV-seronegative. CDR3s include the opening cysteine and the closing phenylalanine or tryptophan. Fields, in order: J gene, D gene, clone size, V gene, CDR3 protein, CDR3 DNA. A D gene is named only where the DNA matches it firmly. Size values are once, few and many counts, or a class for expanded clones, and some rows have none.

j_gene: TRBJ2-5
d_gene: NA
abundance: NA
v_gene: TRBV29-1
CDR3aa: CSVESRTDIQETQYF
CDR3nt: TGCAGCGTTGAATCTCGGACAGACATCCAGGAGACCCAGTACTTC

j_gene: TRBJ2-7
d_gene: NA
abundance: NA
v_gene: TRBV11-2
CDR3aa: CASTSLRPYEQYF
CDR3nt: TGTGCCAGCACCTCCCTTCGTCCGTACGAGCAGTACTTC

j_gene: TRBJ2-5
d_gene: NA
abundance: NA
v_gene: TRBV29-1
CDR3aa: CSVRGQQLQETQYF
CDR3nt: TGCAGCGTCCGCGGACAGCAGCTCCAAGAGACCCAGTACTTC

j_gene: TRBJ2-5
d_gene: TRBD1
abundance: NA
v_gene: TRBV9
CDR3aa: CASSYRGERQETQYF
CDR3nt: TGTGCCAGCAGTTACAGGGGTGAGAGGCAAGAGACCCAGTACTTC

j_gene: TRBJ2-1
d_gene: NA
abundance: NA
v_gene: TRBV7-2
CDR3aa: CASSSRVGWQFF
CDR3nt: TGTGCCAGCAGCTCCAGGGTAGGTTGGCAGTTCTTC

j_gene: TRBJ2-5
d_gene: TRBD1
abundance: NA
v_gene: TRBV18
CDR3aa: CASSPRTGQETQYF
CDR3nt: TGTGCCAGCTCACCTCGGACAGGTCAAGAGACCCAGTACTTC

j_gene: TRBJ1-5
d_gene: TRBD1
abundance: NA
v_gene: TRBV10-1
CDR3aa: CASRQDRGQSQPQHF
CDR3nt: TGCGCCAGCAGGCAGGACAGGGGGCAATCTCAGCCCCAGCATTTT

j_gene: TRBJ2-7
d_gene: NA
abundance: NA
v_gene: TRBV11-2
CDR3aa: CASSLEFTLSYEQYF
CDR3nt: TGTGCCAGCAGCTTAGAGTTTACCCTGTCCTACGAGCAGTACTTC

j_gene: TRBJ2-6
d_gene: NA
abundance: NA
v_gene: TRBV15
CDR3aa: CATSRGQVLSGANVLTF
CDR3nt: TGTGCCACCAGCAGAGGACAGGTCCTCTCTGGGGCCAACGTCCTGACTTTC

j_gene: TRBJ2-1
d_gene: NA
abundance: NA
v_gene: TRBV2
CDR3aa: CASSESGSSYNEQFF
CDR3nt: TGTGCCAGCAGTGAATCCGGTTCCTCCTACAATGAGCAGTTCTTC

j_gene: TRBJ2-3
d_gene: NA
abundance: NA
v_gene: TRBV7-2
CDR3aa: CASTKRTYTDTQYF
CDR3nt: TGTGCCAGCACAAAGAGGACGTACACAGATACGCAGTATTTT

j_gene: TRBJ1-1
d_gene: NA
abundance: NA
v_gene: TRBV4-2
CDR3aa: CASSQDSIGTEAFF
CDR3nt: TGTGCCAGCAGCCAAGACTCCATAGGCACTGAAGCTTTCTTT

j_gene: TRBJ2-5
d_gene: NA
abundance: once
v_gene: TRBV7-6
CDR3aa: CASSPVLRDQETQYF
CDR3nt: TGTGCCAGCAGCCCTGTCCTTCGGGACCAAGAGACCCAGTACTTC

j_gene: TRBJ2-5
d_gene: NA
abundance: NA
v_gene: TRBV6-5
CDR3aa: CASSHRTETETQYF
CDR3nt: TGTGCCAGCAGCCACCGGACAGAAACAGAGACCCAGTACTTC

j_gene: TRBJ2-2
d_gene: NA
abundance: NA
v_gene: TRBV9
CDR3aa: CASSVEQGQLFF
CDR3nt: TGTGCCAGCAGCGTAGAACAGGGTCAGCTGTTTTTT

j_gene: TRBJ2-3
d_gene: NA
abundance: once
v_gene: TRBV7-9
CDR3aa: CASSLSGSSTDTQYF
CDR3nt: TGTGCCAGCAGCTTAAGCGGATCTAGCACAGATACGCAGTATTTT

j_gene: TRBJ2-7
d_gene: NA
abundance: NA
v_gene: TRBV5-1
CDR3aa: CASSLDGGVISEQYF
CDR3nt: TGCGCCAGCAGCTTGGATGGGGGAGTTATCAGCGAGCAGTACTTC

j_gene: TRBJ2-1
d_gene: TRBD2
abundance: NA
v_gene: TRBV4-2
CDR3aa: CASSYYSGSSYNEQFF
CDR3nt: TGTGCCAGCAGCTATTATAGCGGGAGCTCCTACAATGAGCAGTTCTTC

j_gene: TRBJ2-5
d_gene: NA
abundance: NA
v_gene: TRBV29-1
CDR3aa: CSVGEGGLETQYF
CDR3nt: TGCAGCGTTGGCGAGGGGGGCTTGGAGACCCAGTACTTC

j_gene: TRBJ1-1
d_gene: NA
abundance: NA
v_gene: TRBV4-3
CDR3aa: CASSPDRWTEAFF
CDR3nt: TGCGCCAGCAGCCCCGACAGATGGACTGAAGCTTTCTTT

j_gene: TRBJ2-7
d_gene: TRBD1
abundance: once
v_gene: TRBV30
CDR3aa: CAWNPTGIGIRVQTYEQYF
CDR3nt: TGTGCCTGGAACCCGACAGGGATCGGGATCAGAGTTCAGACCTACGAGCAGTACTTC

j_gene: TRBJ2-4
d_gene: NA
abundance: NA
v_gene: TRBV18
CDR3aa: CASSPTGSENLQYF
CDR3nt: TGTGCCAGCTCACCTACAGGGTCGGAAAACCTTCAGTACTTC

j_gene: TRBJ2-2
d_gene: NA
abundance: once
v_gene: TRBV25-1
CDR3aa: CASRARPGELFF
CDR3nt: TGTGCCAGCAGGGCACGGCCCGGGGAGCTGTTTTTT

j_gene: TRBJ2-1
d_gene: TRBD2
abundance: NA
v_gene: TRBV5-1
CDR3aa: CASSYIPKREWNEQFF
CDR3nt: TGCGCCAGCAGCTACATACCGAAGCGGGAGTGGAATGAGCAGTTCTTC

j_gene: TRBJ2-3
d_gene: TRBD2
abundance: NA
v_gene: TRBV7-2
CDR3aa: CASSLVPSGLDTQYF
CDR3nt: TGTGCCAGCAGCTTAGTCCCTAGCGGGTTAGATACGCAGTATTTT

j_gene: TRBJ1-2
d_gene: TRBD1
abundance: NA
v_gene: TRBV27
CDR3aa: CASRRQGTYYGYTF
CDR3nt: TGTGCCAGCCGAAGACAGGGGACTTACTATGGCTACACCTTC

j_gene: TRBJ2-1
d_gene: TRBD2
abundance: NA
v_gene: TRBV30
CDR3aa: CAWSVFSSGSDEQFF
CDR3nt: TGTGCCTGGAGTGTTTTTTCTAGCGGGAGTGATGAGCAGTTCTTC

j_gene: TRBJ2-3
d_gene: NA
abundance: once
v_gene: TRBV7-9
CDR3aa: CASSLGTADRTDTQYF
CDR3nt: TGTGCCAGCAGCTTAGGGACAGCGGATCGGACAGATACGCAGTATTTT

j_gene: TRBJ2-7
d_gene: NA
abundance: NA
v_gene: TRBV9
CDR3aa: CASSVDGDADPYEQYF
CDR3nt: TGTGCCAGCAGCGTAGATGGGGATGCGGACCCCTACGAGCAGTACTTC

j_gene: TRBJ2-3
d_gene: NA
abundance: NA
v_gene: TRBV7-2
CDR3aa: CASSLPAGGTDTQYF
CDR3nt: TGTGCCAGCAGCTTACCGGCCGGGGGCACAGATACGCAGTATTTT

j_gene: TRBJ2-6
d_gene: NA
abundance: NA
v_gene: TRBV9
CDR3aa: CASSALASGANVLTF
CDR3nt: TGTGCCAGCAGCGCCTTAGCGTCTGGGGCCAACGTCCTGACTTTC

j_gene: TRBJ1-3
d_gene: NA
abundance: once
v_gene: TRBV5-6
CDR3aa: CASSRQDGNTIYF
CDR3nt: TGTGCCAGCAGCCGTCAGGATGGAAACACCATATATTTT

j_gene: TRBJ2-5
d_gene: TRBD1
abundance: NA
v_gene: TRBV29-1
CDR3aa: CSVDAPGGFQETQYF
CDR3nt: TGCAGCGTTGACGCGCCAGGGGGCTTTCAAGAGACCCAGTACTTC

j_gene: TRBJ2-4
d_gene: NA
abundance: NA
v_gene: TRBV7-9
CDR3aa: CASSLVRTSENIQYF
CDR3nt: TGTGCCAGCAGCTTAGTTCGGACAAGTGAAAACATTCAGTACTTC

j_gene: TRBJ1-1
d_gene: TRBD1
abundance: NA
v_gene: TRBV11-2
CDR3aa: CASSLAAGGYTEAFF
CDR3nt: TGTGCCAGCAGCTTAGCGGCAGGGGGTTACACTGAAGCTTTCTTT

j_gene: TRBJ2-5
d_gene: NA
abundance: NA
v_gene: TRBV19
CDR3aa: CASSPPFGVVETQYF
CDR3nt: TGTGCCAGTAGTCCACCCTTTGGGGTCGTAGAGACCCAGTACTTC

j_gene: TRBJ1-1
d_gene: NA
abundance: once
v_gene: TRBV11-3
CDR3aa: CASSLGKNTEAFF
CDR3nt: TGTGCCAGCAGCTTAGGCAAGAACACTGAAGCTTTCTTT

j_gene: TRBJ2-7
d_gene: TRBD2
abundance: once
v_gene: TRBV18
CDR3aa: CASSPSGTSGPYEQYF
CDR3nt: TGTGCCAGCTCACCCTCGGGGACTAGCGGTCCCTACGAGCAGTACTTC

j_gene: TRBJ2-7
d_gene: NA
abundance: NA
v_gene: TRBV25-1
CDR3aa: CASSDNSYEQYF
CDR3nt: TGTGCCAGCAGTGACAACTCCTACGAGCAGTACTTC

j_gene: TRBJ2-1
d_gene: NA
abundance: NA
v_gene: TRBV6-1
CDR3aa: CASRRYNEQFF
CDR3nt: TGTGCCAGCCGACGGTACAATGAGCAGTTCTTC